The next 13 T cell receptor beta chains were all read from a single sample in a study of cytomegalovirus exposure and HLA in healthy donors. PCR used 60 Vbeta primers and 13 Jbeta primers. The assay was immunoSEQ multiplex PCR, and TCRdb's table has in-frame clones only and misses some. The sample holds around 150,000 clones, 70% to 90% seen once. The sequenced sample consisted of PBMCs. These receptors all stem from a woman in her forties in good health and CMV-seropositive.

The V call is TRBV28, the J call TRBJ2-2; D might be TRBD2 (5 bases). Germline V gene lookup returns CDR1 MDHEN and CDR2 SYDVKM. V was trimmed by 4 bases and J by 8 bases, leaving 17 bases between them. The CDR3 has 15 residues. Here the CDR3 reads CASSSPGWLVGELFF. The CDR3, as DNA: TGTGCCAGCAGTTCTCCGGGGTGGCTGGTGGGGGAGCTGTTTTTT.

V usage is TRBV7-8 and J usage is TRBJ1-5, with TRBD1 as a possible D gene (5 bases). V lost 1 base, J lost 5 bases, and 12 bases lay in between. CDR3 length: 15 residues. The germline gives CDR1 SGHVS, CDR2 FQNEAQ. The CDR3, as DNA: TGTGCCAGCAGCTTAGATGCAGGGTCTGATCAGCCCCAGCATTTT. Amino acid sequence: CASSLDAGSDQPQHF.

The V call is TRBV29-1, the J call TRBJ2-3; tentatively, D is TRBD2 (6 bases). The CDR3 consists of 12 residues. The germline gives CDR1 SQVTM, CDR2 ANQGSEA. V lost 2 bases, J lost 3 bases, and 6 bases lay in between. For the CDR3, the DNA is TGCAGCGTTGAACGGGGGACAGATACGCAGTATTTT. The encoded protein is CSVERGTDTQYF.

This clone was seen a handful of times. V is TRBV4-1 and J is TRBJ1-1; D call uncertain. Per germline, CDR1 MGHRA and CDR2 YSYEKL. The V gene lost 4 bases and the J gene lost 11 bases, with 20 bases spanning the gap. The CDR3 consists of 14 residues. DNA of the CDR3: TGCGCCAGCAGCCCCCCGATCCTTTCGGGTGGGGCTTTCTTT. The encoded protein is CASSPPILSGGAFF.

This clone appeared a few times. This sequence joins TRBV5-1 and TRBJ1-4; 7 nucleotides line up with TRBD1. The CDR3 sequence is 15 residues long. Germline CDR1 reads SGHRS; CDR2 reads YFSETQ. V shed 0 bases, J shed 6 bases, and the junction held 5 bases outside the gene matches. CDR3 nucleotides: TGCGCCAGCAGCTTGGGTGTCAGGGGGGATGAAAAACTGTTTTTT. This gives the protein CASSLGVRGDEKLFF.

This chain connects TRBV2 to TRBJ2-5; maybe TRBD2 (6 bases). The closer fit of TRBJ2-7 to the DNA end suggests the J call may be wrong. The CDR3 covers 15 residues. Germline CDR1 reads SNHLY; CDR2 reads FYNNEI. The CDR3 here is CASSDSSQGGYEQYF. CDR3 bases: TGTGCCAGCAGTGATAGTTCGCAGGGAGGCTACGAGCAGTACTTC.

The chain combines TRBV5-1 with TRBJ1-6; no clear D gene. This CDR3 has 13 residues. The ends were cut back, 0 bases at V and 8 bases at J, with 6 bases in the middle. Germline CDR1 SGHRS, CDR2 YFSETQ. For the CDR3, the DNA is TGCGCCAGCAGCTTGGACGGTGATTCACCCCTCCACTTT. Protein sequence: CASSLDGDSPLHF. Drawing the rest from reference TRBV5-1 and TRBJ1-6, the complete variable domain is KAGVTQTPRYLIKTRGQQVTLSCSPISGHRSVSWYQQTPGQGLQFLFEYFSETQRNKGNFPGRFSGRQFSNSRSEMNVSTLELGDSALYLCASSLDGDSPLHFGNGTRLTVT.

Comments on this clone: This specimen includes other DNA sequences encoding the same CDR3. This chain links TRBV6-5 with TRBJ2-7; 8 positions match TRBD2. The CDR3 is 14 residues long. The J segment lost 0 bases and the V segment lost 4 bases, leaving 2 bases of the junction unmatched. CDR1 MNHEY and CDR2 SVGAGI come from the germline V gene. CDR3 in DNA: TGTGCCAGCAGTTCAACTAGCGGCTCCTACGAGCAGTACTTC. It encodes CASSSTSGSYEQYF.

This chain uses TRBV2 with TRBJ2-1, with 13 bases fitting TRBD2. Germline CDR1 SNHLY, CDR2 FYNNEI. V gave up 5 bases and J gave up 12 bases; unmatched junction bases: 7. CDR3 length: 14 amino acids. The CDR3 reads CASSPRTSGRRQFF. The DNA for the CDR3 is TGTGCCAGCAGTCCCAGGACTAGCGGGAGAAGGCAGTTCTTC.

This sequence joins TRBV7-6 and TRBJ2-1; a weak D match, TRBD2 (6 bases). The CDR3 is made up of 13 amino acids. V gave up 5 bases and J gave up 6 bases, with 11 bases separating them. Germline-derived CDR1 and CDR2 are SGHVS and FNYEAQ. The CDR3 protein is CASSPGEVNEQFF. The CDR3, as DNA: TGTGCCAGCAGCCCGGGGGAGGTCAATGAGCAGTTCTTC.

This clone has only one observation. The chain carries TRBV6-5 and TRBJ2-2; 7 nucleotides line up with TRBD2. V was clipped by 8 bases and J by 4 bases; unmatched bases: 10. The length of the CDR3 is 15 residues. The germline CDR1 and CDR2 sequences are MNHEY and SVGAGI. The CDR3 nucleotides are TGTGCCAGCGGGGCGGGAGTAATATCCACCGGGGAGCTGTTTTTT. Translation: CASGAGVISTGELFF.

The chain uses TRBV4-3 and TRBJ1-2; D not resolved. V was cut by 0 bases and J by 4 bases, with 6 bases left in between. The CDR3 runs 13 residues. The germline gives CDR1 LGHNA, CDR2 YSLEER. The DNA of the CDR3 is TGCGCCAGCAGCCAAGATCTATCCTATGGCTACACCTTC. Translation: CASSQDLSYGYTF.

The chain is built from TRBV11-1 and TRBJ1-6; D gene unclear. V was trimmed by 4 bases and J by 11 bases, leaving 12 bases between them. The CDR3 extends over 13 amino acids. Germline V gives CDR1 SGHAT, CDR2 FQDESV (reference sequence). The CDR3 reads CASSSSQFPPLHF. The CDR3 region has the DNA TGTGCCAGCAGCTCCTCGCAGTTTCCACCCCTCCACTTT.